This entry concerns a single T cell receptor (beta chain). CD45RA-negative memory and CD45RA+ naive subsets were split from the CD4+ cells. Germline V gives CDR1 MGHRA, CDR2 YSYEKL. The CDR3 loop spans 16 amino acids. Trimming at V came to 2 bases and at J to 6 bases, leaving 7 bases not matched to a gene. The table came from immunoSEQ multiplex PCR; TCRdb's copy has only in-frame clones and leaves some out. Here the sample spans more than 400,000 clones, less than 96% being singletons. This entry comes from a study of shared clonotypes between healthy human individuals. The sequencing sample was made of naive CD4+ T cells sorted from blood. Subset denoted: CD45RA+ positively selected. The rearrangement joins TRBV4-1 to TRBJ2-1, with 10 bases matching TRBD2. The source of this sequence is a woman under 40 in good health. The CDR3, as DNA: TGCGCCAGCAGCCAAACCCTAGCGGGAGCAATCAATGAGCAGTTCTTC. This translates into CASSQTLAGAINEQFF.